This TCR beta chain emerged from a study of T-cell reconstitution after alpha-beta-depleted transplantation in children. This clonotype was counted many times. The CDR3 has 15 residues. V was pared by 8 bases and J by 4 bases, with 9 bases of the junction left unmatched. A library of TCRbeta sequences, prepared with unique molecular identifiers, was generated. MiXCR, run by TCRdb on the PCR reads, gives a single entry per CDR3 protein. The sample lists just over 200,000 distinct CDR3 sequences, roughly 9.1% seen once, with approximately 34% in the top ten. The chain is built from TRBV12-3 or TRBV12-4 and TRBJ2-1; 9 positions agree with TRBD1. This sequence originates from a male patient between 2 and 10 years old who had a stem cell transplant for acute myeloid leukemia, so the T cells may come from the graft donor. The material was PBMCs, mostly from graft donor cells, obtained 360 days after TCRalphabeta/CD19-depleted stem cell transplant. The CDR3: CASHWVGQGYNEQFF. The CDR3 DNA reads TGTGCCAGCCATTGGGTGGGACAGGGTTACAATGAGCAGTTCTTC.